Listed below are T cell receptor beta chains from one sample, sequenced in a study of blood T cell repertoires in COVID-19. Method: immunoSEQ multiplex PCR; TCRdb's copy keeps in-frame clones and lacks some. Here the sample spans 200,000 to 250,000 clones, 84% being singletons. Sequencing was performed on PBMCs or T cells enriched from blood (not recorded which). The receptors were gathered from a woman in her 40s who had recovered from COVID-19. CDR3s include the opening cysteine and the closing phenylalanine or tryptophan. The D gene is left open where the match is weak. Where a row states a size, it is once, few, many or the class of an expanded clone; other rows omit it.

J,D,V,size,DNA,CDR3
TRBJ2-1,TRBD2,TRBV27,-,TGTGCCAGCAGTATAGGATGGGGACTAGCGGGGGGCGATGAGCAGTTCTTC,CASSIGWGLAGGDEQFF
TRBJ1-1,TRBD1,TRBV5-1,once,TGCGCCAGCAGCTTGGGGAGGACAGGGAGCACTGAAGCTTTCTTT,CASSLGRTGSTEAFF
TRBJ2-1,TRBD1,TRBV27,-,TGTGCCAGCAGTTTAGGGACAGGCTACAATGAGCAGTTCTTC,CASSLGTGYNEQFF
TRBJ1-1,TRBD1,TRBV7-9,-,TGTGCCAGCAGCTTAGTGACAGGGGCGCTGGGAGAAGCTTTCTTT,CASSLVTGALGEAFF
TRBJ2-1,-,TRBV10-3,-,TGTGCCATCACCCCGGGACTGGAAAATGAGCAGTTCTTC,CAITPGLENEQFF
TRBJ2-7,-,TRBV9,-,TGTGCCAGCAGCCCCTCAGGACAGCAATCCTACGAGCAGTACTTC,CASSPSGQQSYEQYF
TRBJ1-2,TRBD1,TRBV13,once,TGTGCCAGCAGCTTAGACAGGGGCTATGGCTACACCTTC,CASSLDRGYGYTF
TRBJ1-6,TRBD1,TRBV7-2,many,TGTGCCAGCAGCTTAGCCGGGACAGGGGCCTTAGGTTCACCCCTCCACTTT,CASSLAGTGALGSPLHF
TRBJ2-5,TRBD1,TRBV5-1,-,TGCGCCAGCAGCTTGTCCCCCCAGGGGGCTTTAGAGACCCAGTACTTC,CASSLSPQGALETQYF
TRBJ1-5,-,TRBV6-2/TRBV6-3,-,TGTGCCAGCAGTTACGCAGGGTCTTTGAATCAGCCCCAGCATTTT,CASSYAGSLNQPQHF
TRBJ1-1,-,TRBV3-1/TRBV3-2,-,TGTGCCAGCAGCCAAGGACCGGGGAAAGGGACTGAAGCTTTCTTT,CASSQGPGKGTEAFF
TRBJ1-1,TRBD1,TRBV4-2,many,TGTGCCAGCAGCCGAGGGGACAGGGGGAGGACTGAAGCTTTCTTT,CASSRGDRGRTEAFF
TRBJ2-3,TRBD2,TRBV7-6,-,TGTGCCAGCAGCTTTCTTTTTAGCGGGAGAACCACAGATACGCAGTATTTT,CASSFLFSGRTTDTQYF
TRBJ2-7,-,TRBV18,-,TGTGCCAGCTCCCCATCCTCAGCGACCTACGAGCAGTACTTC,CASSPSSATYEQYF
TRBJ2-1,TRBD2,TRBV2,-,TGTGCCAGCAGTGATGGGACTAGCGGGACCAATGAGCAGTTCTTC,CASSDGTSGTNEQFF
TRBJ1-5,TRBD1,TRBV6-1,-,TGTGCCAGCAGTGAGTGGACAGGCGGCCAGCCCCAGCATTTT,CASSEWTGGQPQHF
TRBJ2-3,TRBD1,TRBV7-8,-,TGTGCCAGCAGCGTAGACAGGGTGGCAGATACGCAGTATTTT,CASSVDRVADTQYF
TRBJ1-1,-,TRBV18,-,TGTGCCAGCTCACCCGACCATCCAATACAGGGAACCTTTTATGCTGAAGCTTTCTTT,CASSPDHPIQGTFYAEAFF
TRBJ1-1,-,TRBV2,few,TGTGCCAGCAGTGTCAGGGTTGAAGCTTTCTTT,CASSVRVEAFF
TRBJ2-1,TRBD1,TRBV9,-,TGTGCCAGCAGCGCGACAGGGGCCTCCTACAATGAGCAGTTCTTC,CASSATGASYNEQFF
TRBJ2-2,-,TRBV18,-,TGTGCCAGCTCACCGGGGACTGCCCTCGCGACCGGGGAGCTGTTTTTT,CASSPGTALATGELFF
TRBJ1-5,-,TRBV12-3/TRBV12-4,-,TGTGCCAGCAGGGACACAGTTATCCAGCCCCAGCATTTT,CASRDTVIQPQHF
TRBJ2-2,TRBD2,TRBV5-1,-,TGCGCCAGCAGCGGACTAGCGGGAGGGCCGGGTACCGGGGAGCTGTTTTTT,CASSGLAGGPGTGELFF
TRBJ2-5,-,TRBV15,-,TGTGCCACCAGCAGCGCTATACAGGGTCGAGGGGAGACCCAGTACTTC,CATSSAIQGRGETQYF
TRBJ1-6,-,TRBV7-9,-,TGTGCCAGCAGCTTATTGGCGCCGGGGAATAATTCACCCCTCCACTTT,CASSLLAPGNNSPLHF
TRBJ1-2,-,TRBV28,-,TGTGCCAGCAGTTTGGTCCGGTATGGCTACACCTTC,CASSLVRYGYTF
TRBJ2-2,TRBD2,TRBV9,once,TGTGCCAGCAGCCCTCAGGTGGGAGGGCCGGGGGGCACCGGGGAGCTGTTTTTT,CASSPQVGGPGGTGELFF
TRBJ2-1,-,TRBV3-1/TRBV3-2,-,TGTGCCAGCAGCCAAGGGCTGGGAGGAGGTGAGCAGTTCTTC,CASSQGLGGGEQFF
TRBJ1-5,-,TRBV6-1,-,TGTGCCAGCAGTGAAGGGAACAGGGCCTATCAGCCCCAGCATTTT,CASSEGNRAYQPQHF
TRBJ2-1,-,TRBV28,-,TGTGCCAGCAGAAGCCCCATGCTGGATGAGCAGTTCTTC,CASRSPMLDEQFF
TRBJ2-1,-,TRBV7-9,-,TGTGCCAGCACCGACGGGTGGGATGAGCAGTTCTTC,CASTDGWDEQFF
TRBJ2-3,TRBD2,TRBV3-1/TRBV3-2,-,TGTGCCAGCAGCCCCCTCACGGGGGGGTTCACAGATACGCAGTATTTT,CASSPLTGGFTDTQYF
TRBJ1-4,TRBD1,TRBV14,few,TGTGCCAGCAGCGCGCTTCAGGGGGCGGGTGAAAAACTGTTTTTT,CASSALQGAGEKLFF
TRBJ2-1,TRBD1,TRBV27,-,TGTGCCAGCAGTCCGGGACAGGGGCGCGAGCAGTTCTTC,CASSPGQGREQFF
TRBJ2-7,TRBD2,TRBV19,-,TGTGCCAGTAGTCCAGCACTAGCGGGAGTAGGCGAGCAGTACTTC,CASSPALAGVGEQYF
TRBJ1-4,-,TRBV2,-,TGTGCCAGCAGTGGACGTACGAGGGAAAAACTGTTTTTT,CASSGRTREKLFF
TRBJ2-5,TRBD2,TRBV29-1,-,TGCAGCGTTGAAAAAGGGACTAGCGGGAGGGGGGAGACCCAGTACTTC,CSVEKGTSGRGETQYF
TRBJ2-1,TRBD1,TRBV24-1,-,TGTGCCACCAGTGATTTGCTCTCGGGGACAGGGGAGCAGTTCTTC,CATSDLLSGTGEQFF
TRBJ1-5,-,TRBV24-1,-,TGTGCCCCCAAAACTCAGGGATTAGGTCAGCCCCAGCATTTT,CAPKTQGLGQPQHF
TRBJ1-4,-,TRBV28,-,TGTGCCAGCAGTTTACCCCATGAGATTGAAAAACTGTTTTTT,CASSLPHEIEKLFF
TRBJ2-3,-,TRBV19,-,TGTGCCAGTAGTATGGGAGGCGCAGATACGCAGTATTTT,CASSMGGADTQYF